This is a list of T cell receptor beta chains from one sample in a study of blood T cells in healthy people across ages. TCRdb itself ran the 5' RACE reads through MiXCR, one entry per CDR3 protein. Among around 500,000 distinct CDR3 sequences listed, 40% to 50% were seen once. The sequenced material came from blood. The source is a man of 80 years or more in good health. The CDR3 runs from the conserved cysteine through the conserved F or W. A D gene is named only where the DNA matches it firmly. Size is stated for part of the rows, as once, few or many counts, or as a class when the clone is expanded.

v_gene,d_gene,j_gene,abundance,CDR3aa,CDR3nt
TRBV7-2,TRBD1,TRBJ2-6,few,CASSFRRGLPGANVLTF,TGTGCCAGCAGCTTCCGCAGGGGGCTCCCTGGGGCCAACGTCCTGACTTTC
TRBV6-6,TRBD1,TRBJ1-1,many,CASIPQGANTEAFF,TGTGCCAGCATCCCCCAGGGGGCGAACACTGAAGCTTTCTTT
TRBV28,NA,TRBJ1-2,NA,CASSVVSSNGYTF,TGTGCCAGCAGTGTCGTGTCATCCAATGGCTACACCTTC
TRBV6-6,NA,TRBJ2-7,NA,CASSDIQAGEQYF,TGTGCCAGCAGTGACATACAGGCTGGTGAGCAGTACTTC
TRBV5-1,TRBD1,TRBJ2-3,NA,CASSLNRGPTDTQYF,TGCGCCAGCAGCTTGAACAGGGGCCCAACAGATACGCAGTATTTT
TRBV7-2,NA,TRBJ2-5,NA,CASSGGYQETQYF,TGTGCCAGCAGCGGCGGGTACCAAGAGACCCAGTACTTC
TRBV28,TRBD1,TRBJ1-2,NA,CASSRQGTRYGYTF,TGTGCCAGCAGCCGACAGGGAACTCGGTATGGCTACACCTTC
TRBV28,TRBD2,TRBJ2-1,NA,CASRPLLQTSGGNEQFF,TGTGCCAGCAGGCCATTACTTCAGACTAGCGGGGGCAATGAGCAGTTCTTC
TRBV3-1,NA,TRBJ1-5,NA,CASSPVPNQPQHF,TGTGCCAGCAGCCCGGTCCCGAATCAGCCCCAGCATTTT
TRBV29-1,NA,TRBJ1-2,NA,CSVQDGNYGYTF,TGCAGCGTCCAAGACGGGAACTATGGCTACACCTTC
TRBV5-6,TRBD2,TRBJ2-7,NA,CASSFAGGPIEQYF,TGTGCCAGCAGCTTTGCGGGAGGGCCTATCGAGCAGTACTTC
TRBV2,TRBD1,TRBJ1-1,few,CASKGQGGGTEAFF,TGTGCCAGCAAAGGACAGGGTGGAGGCACTGAAGCTTTCTTT
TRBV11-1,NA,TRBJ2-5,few,CASSLGRSTETQYF,TGTGCCAGCAGCTTGGGACGTTCGACGGAGACCCAGTACTTC
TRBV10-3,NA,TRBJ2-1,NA,CAIYDPLHEQFF,TGTGCCATCTACGACCCGTTACATGAGCAGTTCTTC
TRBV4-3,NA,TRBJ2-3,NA,CASSPRGAETDTQYF,TGCGCCAGCAGCCCACGCGGAGCGGAAACAGATACGCAGTATTTT
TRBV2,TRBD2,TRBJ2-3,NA,CATEGTSGRGDTQYF,TGTGCCACAGAAGGGACTAGCGGGAGAGGGGATACGCAGTATTTT
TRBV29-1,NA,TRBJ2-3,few,CSVAGLEAPDTQYF,TGCAGCGTTGCTGGGCTAGAGGCGCCAGATACGCAGTATTTT
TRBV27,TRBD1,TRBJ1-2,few,CASRPGQGFSNYGYTF,TGTGCCAGCAGACCGGGACAGGGCTTTTCTAACTATGGCTACACCTTC
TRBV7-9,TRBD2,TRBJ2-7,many,CASSFSGLPTYEQYF,TGTGCCAGCAGCTTCTCGGGACTACCTACATACGAGCAGTACTTC
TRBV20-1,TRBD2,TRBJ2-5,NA,CSARVGAGGRETRYF,TGCAGTGCTAGAGTTGGGGCGGGAGGTAGGGAGACCCGGTACTTC
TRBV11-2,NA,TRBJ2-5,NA,CASSFSRTNSGETQYF,TGTGCCAGCAGCTTTTCTAGGACAAACTCAGGGGAGACCCAGTACTTC